What follows are 10 T cell receptor beta chains derived from one specimen sequenced in a study of regulatory T cells in long-lasting Graves disease (dated by TCRdb to the early 2020s). The method was multiplex PCR. Sequencer: Illumina HiSeq 4000. To build TCR beta libraries, CDR3 regions were amplified by Arm-PCR using iRepertoire HTBI primers. Using fastp at Q25 and MiXCR, TCRdb reprocessed the public reads and kept productive beta chains. Rows matching on CDR3 protein sequence are summarized as one entry with the most common DNA and genes. Here the sample has about 220,000 distinct CDR3 sequences; around 19% occur a single time. The leading ten clones occupy approximately 12% of the sample. The sample's time point label is to be understood as: newly diagnosed GD, antithyroid drugs for less than 3 months. RNA was extracted from PBMCs in TRIzol for both TCR sequencing and RNA sequencing. The sample was also reused in another study, on T cells in Graves' hyperthyroidism and ophthalmopathy.

Source: peripheral blood mononuclear cells (PBMCs), taken at new diagnosis, from a patient treated with antithyroid drugs. Receptors were obtained from a woman in her 30s with Graves disease. Donor details come from another sample of the same person, matched by shared clones.

This clonotype appeared many times. The chain is built from TRBV2 and TRBJ1-2, with 8 bases lining up with TRBD1. This CDR3 region has 13 residues. V trimming: 10 bases; J trimming: 2 bases; junction bases outside the gene matches: 6. The germline V gene encodes CDR1 SNHLY and CDR2 FYNNEI. CDR3 region: CATLDRVNYGYTF. CDR3 coding DNA: TGTGCCACCCTGGACAGGGTCAACTATGGCTACACCTTC.

This clonotype was found many times. The J gene is TRBJ2-2, the V gene TRBV28; D is perhaps TRBD1 (5 bases). The CDR3 length is 14 residues. Germline V CDR1 and CDR2: MDHEN, SYDVKM. Trimming left V 10 bases short and J 5 bases short, with 17 bases between. The CDR3 sequence: CATQGYRGTGELFF. In DNA form, the CDR3 reads TGTGCCACTCAGGGCTACAGAGGTACCGGGGAGCTGTTTTTT.

This clonotype was detected many times. The V call is TRBV5-1, the J call TRBJ2-3; 16 bases line up with TRBD2. This CDR3 has 16 amino acids. Germline lookup yields CDR1 SGHRS and CDR2 YFSETQ. Trimming removed 3 bases from V and 4 bases from J; junction bases left unmatched: 2. The CDR3 is CASSSGLAGGADTQYF. CDR3 DNA: TGCGCCAGCAGCTCGGGACTAGCGGGAGGGGCAGATACGCAGTATTTT.

This clonotype was recorded a few times. This probably arose from a read error, given a far larger clone one base away. The chain combines TRBV11-3 with TRBJ1-1, with unresolved D. Germline assignment: CDR1 SGHNT and CDR2 YENEEA. Trimming pared 8 bases from V and 1 base from J, leaving 20 bases between. CDR3 length equals 16 residues. CDR3 sequence reads: CASRINSWEENTEAFF. CDR3 sequence (DNA): TGTGCCAGCCGTATCAATTCTTGGGAGGAGAACACTGAAGCTTTCTTT.

The sample holds many counts of this clonotype. The gene calls are TRBV6-2 or TRBV6-3 and TRBJ1-2, with D unclear. V lost 0 bases to trimming and J lost 4 bases, with 12 bases between them. The CDR3 runs to 15 residues. Germline V gene sequence: CDR1 MNHEY, CDR2 SVGEGT. In DNA form, the CDR3 reads TGTGCCAGCAGTTACTCGAAACGGCCCGGCTATGGCTACACCTTC. This translates into CASSYSKRPGYGYTF.

The J gene is TRBJ1-1, the V gene TRBV27; 7 bases fit TRBD1. CDR3 length equals 15 residues. The ends lost 3 bases at V and 0 bases at J; junction bases unmatched: 4. In germline, CDR1 is MNHEY, CDR2 SMNVEV (reference sequence). The CDR3 loop is CASSFWGQLNTEAFF. The DNA of the CDR3 is TGTGCCAGCAGTTTTTGGGGACAGCTGAACACTGAAGCTTTCTTT.

Here the CDR3 reads CASSPRAGAGVGNEQFF. Here the CDR3 DNA reads TGTGCCAGTAGTCCAAGGGCGGGAGCGGGAGTAGGCAATGAGCAGTTCTTC. This chain connects TRBV19 to TRBJ2-1, with TRBD2 identical over 8 bases. Germline V gene sequence: CDR1 LNHDA, CDR2 SQIVND (reference sequence). The CDR3 totals 17 residues. Germline trimming cut 5 bases from V and 6 bases from J; bases unmatched to any gene: 15.

This clonotype was counted between two and nine times. The chain is built from TRBV19 and TRBJ2-7, with D possibly matching TRBD1 (6 bases). The germline V gene encodes CDR1 LNHDA and CDR2 SQIVND (reference sequence). Trimming pared 7 bases from V and 0 bases from J, leaving 7 bases between. CDR3 length: 12 residues. CDR3 sequence (DNA): TGTGCCAGTATGGACAGCTCCTACGAGCAGTACTTC. It codes for CASMDSSYEQYF.

In its sample, this clonotype was seen many times. The chain uses TRBV20-1 and TRBJ1-5; 8 positions agree with TRBD1. CDR3 length equals 12 residues. Germline CDR1 and CDR2: DFQATT and SNEGSKA (reference sequence). V shed 3 bases and J 7 bases; nucleotides not matched to a gene: 2. The CDR3 spells CSASGQGQPQHF. The CDR3 nucleotides are TGCAGTGCTAGTGGACAGGGCCAGCCCCAGCATTTT.

This clonotype was seen at least ten times. The chain recombines TRBV6-1 with TRBJ2-7; 9 bases map to TRBD2. The germline gives CDR1 MNHNS, CDR2 SASEGT. V dropped 5 bases and J dropped 1; count of bases not matched to a gene: 15. This CDR3 spans 18 amino acids. In nucleotides, the CDR3 is TGTGCCAGCAGTAAGATACCCCCGGGACTAGCAGATTCCTACGAGCAGTACTTC. It encodes CASSKIPPGLADSYEQYF.